This entry lists 27 T cell receptor beta chains sequenced from one sample in a study of T-cell memory formation after mild COVID-19. MiXCR was run by TCRdb on the 5' RACE reads, yielding one entry per CDR3 protein. The repertoire holds approximately 250,000 distinct CDR3 sequences, with around 15% as singletons. Sequenced material: PBMCs or a T cell subset sorted from them (not recorded which). The receptors stem from a young man who had mild COVID-19 (a few samples of this study predate the infection). Cell type and time point are not known.

In this sample, this clonotype turned up many times. The chain is built from TRBV19 and TRBJ2-2; TRBD1 or TRBD2 may be the D gene (5 bases each). Germline CDR1 and CDR2: LNHDA and SQIVND (reference sequence). V lost 10 bases to trimming and J lost 0 bases, with 12 bases between them. The CDR3 extends over 14 amino acids. The DNA of the CDR3 is TGTGCCACCTCGGGGACCGCGAACACCGGGGAGCTGTTTTTT. It is translated as CATSGTANTGELFF. Based on the CDR3 plus reference TRBV19 and TRBJ2-2, the full variable domain is DGGITQSPKYLFRKEGQNVTLSCEQNLNHDAMYWYRQDPGQGLRLIYYSQIVNDFQKGDIAEGYSVSREKKESFPLTVTSAQKNPTAFYLCATSGTANTGELFFGEGSRLTVL.

The chain employs TRBV6-2 or TRBV6-3 and TRBJ2-1, with D unclear. CDR3 length equals 15 residues. Trimming removed 7 bases at V and 6 bases at J, with 19 bases between. Looked up from germline, CDR1 is MNHEY and CDR2 is SVGEGT. CDR3 sequence: CASTVSGALGNEQFF. The DNA for the CDR3 is TGTGCCAGCACAGTTTCGGGCGCTCTAGGCAATGAGCAGTTCTTC.

This clonotype was observed a handful of times. The chain is built from TRBV21-1 and TRBJ2-7; the DNA was not used to check the table's D call, TRBD1. TRBV21-1 is given as a pseudogene. This CDR3 is built from 14 residues. Here the CDR3 DNA reads TGTGCCAGCAGGTGTGATGGGACAATCTACGAGCAGTACGTC. This codes for CASRCDGTIYEQYV.

The chain joins TRBV6-6 to TRBJ2-7; D gene ambiguous. CDR3 length equals 14 residues. The germline CDR1 and CDR2 sequences are MNHNY and SVGAGI (reference sequence). V was trimmed by 4 bases and J by 0 bases, leaving 10 bases between them. DNA of the CDR3: TGTGCCAGCAGTTCCCGCCGGGTCTCCTACGAGCAGTACGTC. It is translated as CASSSRRVSYEQYV.

V and J are TRBV24-1 and TRBJ2-5; D unresolved. The CDR3 length is 14 residues. The V gene's germline CDR1 is KGHDR and CDR2 SFDVKD. Trimming shortened V by 2 bases and J by 4 bases, and 10 bases separated the two germline ends. The CDR3 nucleotides read TGTGCCACCAGTGATTCCCAGGCGGTAGAGACCCAGTACTTC. This translates into CATSDSQAVETQYF.

This clonotype was seen more than once but under ten times. The CDR3 here is CAWTSGGLDTQYF. The DNA for the CDR3 is TGTGCCTGGACTAGCGGGGGGCTAGATACGCAGTATTTT. V and J are TRBV30 and TRBJ2-3; 11 nucleotides line up with TRBD2. The CDR3 consists of 13 residues. Germline V gene data show CDR1 as GTSNPN and CDR2 as SVGIG (reference sequence). The ends lost 4 bases at V and 5 bases at J; junction bases unmatched: 2.

The chain uses TRBV7-2 and TRBJ1-3, with unresolved D. From germline, CDR1 is SGHTA and CDR2 FQGNSA. The V gene lost 5 bases and the J gene lost 4 bases, with 15 bases spanning the gap. There are 15 residues in the CDR3. The DNA of the CDR3 is TGTGCCAGCAGCCTACTGTTTTTAGGGGGAAACACCATATATTTT. Translated, it gives CASSLLFLGGNTIYF.

This clonotype has only a few counts. The chain links TRBV20-1 to TRBJ2-1; TRBD1 matches at 12 bases. Losses at the gene ends were 3 bases for V and 5 bases for J; bases not matched to a gene: 2. Germline CDR1 DFQATT, CDR2 SNEGSKA (reference sequence). The CDR3 is made up of 14 amino acids. The DNA for the CDR3 is TGCAGTGCTAGCTGGGACAGGGGGCACAATGAGCAGTTCTTC. Translated, it gives CSASWDRGHNEQFF.

This sequence joins TRBV25-1 and TRBJ2-5, with 7 bases fitting TRBD2. CDR1 is MGHDK and CDR2 is SYGVNS in the germline V gene. The trim removed 3 bases at V and 4 bases at J, leaving 8 bases unmatched. The CDR3 extends over 15 amino acids. CDR3 in amino acids: CASSDARTSVETQYF. The CDR3 DNA reads TGTGCCAGCAGTGATGCCCGGACTAGTGTAGAGACCCAGTACTTC.

The V call is TRBV4-2, the J call TRBJ1-4, with TRBD1 identical over 7 bases. V lost 0 bases, J lost 6 bases, and 7 bases stayed unmatched. The germline CDR1 and CDR2 sequences are LGHNA and YNFKEQ. The length of the CDR3 is 16 residues. This CDR3 is CASSQEPKGAYEKLFF. In DNA form, the CDR3 reads TGTGCCAGCAGCCAAGAACCAAAGGGGGCGTATGAAAAACTGTTTTTT.

The chain couples TRBV5-1 to TRBJ2-7; 16 positions agree with TRBD2. The CDR3 extends over 15 amino acids. Germline-derived CDR1 and CDR2 are SGHRS and YFSETQ. With V trimmed by 4 bases and J by 7 bases, 5 bases remained unmatched. CDR3 protein: CASSLGTSGGDEQYV. The CDR3 nucleotides read TGCGCCAGCAGCCTCGGGACTAGCGGGGGGGATGAGCAGTACGTC.

CDR3 residues: CASSLGAAGANTDTQYF. CDR3 sequence (DNA): TGTGCCAGCAGCCTAGGTGCGGCGGGGGCCAACACAGATACGCAGTATTTT. This chain joins TRBV4-2 and TRBJ2-3; possibly TRBD2 for D (7 bases). This CDR3 is 17 amino acids long. Germline assignment: CDR1 LGHNA and CDR2 YNFKEQ. Trimming stripped 4 bases from V and 2 bases from J, with 19 bases between.

This clonotype has just a few counts. This chain links TRBV29-1 with TRBJ2-3; 8 bases are a match to TRBD2. V was pared by 1 base and J by 5 bases, with 8 bases of the junction left unmatched. Germline V CDR1 and CDR2: SQVTM, ANQGSEA. CDR3 length: 15 amino acids. The DNA of the CDR3 is TGCAGCGTTGAAGTCGGGGGGGGCCGTGGAGATACGCAGTATTTT. It translates to CSVEVGGGRGDTQYF.

The chain recombines TRBV2 with TRBJ2-1; D is possibly TRBD1 (5 bases). This CDR3 is built from 15 residues. The V end lost 2 bases, the J end lost 1 base, and 9 bases lay between the germline ends. Germline V gene sequence: CDR1 SNHLY, CDR2 FYNNEI. CDR3 residues: CASSEQGYSYNEQFF. The CDR3 nucleotides are TGTGCCAGCAGTGAACAGGGCTATTCCTACAATGAGCAGTTCTTC. Drawing the rest from reference TRBV2 and TRBJ2-1, the complete variable domain is EPEVTQTPSHQVTQMGQEVILRCVPISNHLYFYWYRQILGQKVEFLVSFYNNEISEKSEIFDDQFSVERPDGSNFTLKIRSTKLEDSAMYFCASSEQGYSYNEQFFGPGTRLTVL.

The chain is built from TRBV28 and TRBJ2-3; 11 positions match TRBD2. The J segment lost 6 bases and the V segment lost 7 bases, leaving 9 bases of the junction unmatched. The CDR3 sequence is 15 residues long. Germline values: CDR1 MDHEN, CDR2 SYDVKM. CDR3 nucleotides: TGTGCCAGCAACCAACTAGCGGGGGTTTCTGATACGCAGTATTTT. It translates to CASNQLAGVSDTQYF.

This clonotype was recorded many times. The rearrangement links TRBV7-2 to TRBJ2-2; 10 bases line up with TRBD2. The CDR3 spans 15 residues. V lost 7 bases, J lost 5 bases, and 7 bases stayed unmatched. In germline, CDR1 is SGHTA, CDR2 FQGNSA. The CDR3 DNA reads as TGTGCCAGCAAGAAGCGGGGGGGCCTTACCGGGGAGCTGTTTTTT. Residues: CASKKRGGLTGELFF.

The chain couples TRBV11-2 to TRBJ2-7, with 7 bases aligning to TRBD1. This CDR3 region has 14 residues. Germline V CDR1 and CDR2: SGHAT, FQNNGV. V trimming: 3 bases; J trimming: 1 base; junction bases outside the gene matches: 3. DNA for the CDR3: TGTGCCAGCAGCTTTGGGACAGAGTCCTACGAGCAGTACTTC. It is translated as CASSFGTESYEQYF.

This clonotype was picked up a small number of times. The genes are TRBV7-2 and TRBJ2-3; D unclear. Trimming took 5 bases from V and 0 from J, leaving 15 bases between them. The CDR3 is 16 amino acids. The germline gives CDR1 SGHTA, CDR2 FQGNSA. The CDR3 sequence: CASSLDLGRSTDTQYF. In nucleotides, the CDR3 is TGTGCCAGCAGCCTCGATCTGGGCAGAAGCACAGATACGCAGTATTTT.

The V and J genes are TRBV20-1 and TRBJ2-5; a weak D match, TRBD1 (6 bases). This CDR3 is built from 15 residues. Germline lookup yields CDR1 DFQATT and CDR2 SNEGSKA (reference sequence). V lost 1 base, J lost 5 bases, and 17 bases lay in between. CDR3 in DNA: TGCAGTGCTAGAGTTGGGGCTAAGAGGGGGGAGACCCAGTACTTC. Residues: CSARVGAKRGETQYF.

The CDR3 reads CSVPEGKEQFF. The CDR3, as DNA: TGCAGCGTCCCGGAGGGGAAGGAGCAGTTCTTC. This rearrangement joins TRBV29-1 to TRBJ2-1, with D possibly being TRBD2 (6 bases). CDR1 and CDR2 from the germline V gene are SQVTM and ANQGSEA. The V end lost 6 bases, the J end lost 10 bases, and 13 bases lay between the germline ends. The CDR3 is made up of 11 amino acids.

In its sample, this clonotype was seen a few times. This sequence joins TRBV28 and TRBJ2-7; D is possibly TRBD1 (6 bases). Germline CDR1 MDHEN, CDR2 SYDVKM. The CDR3 is made up of 13 amino acids. The V and J ends lost 5 bases and 6 bases respectively, with 14 bases between them. CDR3 DNA sequence: TGTGCCAGCAGTGCATACAGGGTACGCGAGCAGTACTTC. Residues: CASSAYRVREQYF.

This clonotype was detected a few times. This sequence joins TRBV7-8 and TRBJ1-5, with 7 bases identical to TRBD1. The CDR3 consists of 15 residues. After removal of 4 bases from V and 6 bases from J, the junction contained 9 bases not matched to a gene. Germline V gene lookup returns CDR1 SGHVS and CDR2 FQNEAQ. CDR3 in DNA: TGTGCCAGCAGCTACCGACAGGGAAGAGTTCAGCCCCAGCATTTT. It translates to CASSYRQGRVQPQHF.

The chain carries TRBV13 and TRBJ2-7; D remains ambiguous. The CDR3 runs 14 residues. With 5 bases removed from V and 0 bases from J, the gap between germline ends came to 11 bases. Germline V CDR1 and CDR2: PRHDT, FYEKMQ (reference sequence). The DNA for the CDR3 is TGTGCCAGCAGCCCGTCGGCCAACTCCTACGAGCAGTACTTC. Protein: CASSPSANSYEQYF. The entire variable domain, with the rest obtained from reference TRBV13 and TRBJ2-7, is as follows: AAGVIQSPRHLIKEKRETATLKCYPIPRHDTVYWYQQGPGQDPQFLISFYEKMQSDKGSIPDRFSAQQFSDYHSELNMSSLELGDSALYFCASSPSANSYEQYFGPGTRLTVT.

The rearrangement joins TRBV6-5 to TRBJ1-5; TRBD1 agrees at 7 bases. The CDR3 loop spans 16 amino acids. Germline trimming cut 10 bases from V and 2 bases from J; bases unmatched to any gene: 14. CDR1 is MNHEY and CDR2 is SVGAGI in the germline V gene. For the CDR3, the DNA is TGTGCCACGAATCCCAGGGGGAATAGGGGCAATCAGCCCCAGCATTTT. Encoded protein: CATNPRGNRGNQPQHF.

This sequence joins TRBV5-6 and TRBJ2-1; D is ambiguous. The CDR3 runs to 15 residues. Looked up from germline, CDR1 is SGHDT and CDR2 is YYEEEE. V was pared by 3 bases and J by 4 bases, with 14 bases between. The CDR3, as DNA: TGTGCCAGCAGCTACCCCGGTACAGCTTACAATGAGCAGTTCTTC. Translation: CASSYPGTAYNEQFF.

This clonotype was recorded a few times. The chain carries TRBV19 and TRBJ2-7; 9 bases line up with TRBD2. V lost 5 bases and J lost 3; bases outside the gene matches: 8. The CDR3 is 15 amino acids. Germline lookup yields CDR1 LNHDA and CDR2 SQIVND (reference sequence). The CDR3: CASSSPLAGNYEQYF. The CDR3, as DNA: TGTGCCAGTAGTTCGCCTCTAGCGGGGAACTACGAGCAGTACTTC.

The rearrangement joins TRBV5-1 to TRBJ2-3; 7 nucleotides line up with TRBD1. This CDR3 spans 14 amino acids. Losses at the gene ends were 4 bases for V and 2 bases for J; bases not matched to a gene: 4. Per the germline V gene, CDR1 is SGHRS and CDR2 is YFSETQ. The DNA of the CDR3 is TGCGCCAGCAGCAACAGGGGTTTCACAGATACGCAGTATTTT. Its translation: CASSNRGFTDTQYF.